A single sample is the source of the 17 T cell receptor beta chains below, sequenced in a study of control samples from healthy donors and cancer patients. Repertoires were generated with immunoSEQ multiplex PCR, while TCRdb's copy carries only in-frame clones and drops some. This sample has fewer than 200,000 clones, with 90% to 95% found just once. Specimen: blood. The receptors shown here come from a man aged 18 to 29 in good health.

The gene calls are TRBV7-2 and TRBJ2-1, with 7 positions matching TRBD2. CDR1 is SGHTA and CDR2 is FQGNSA in the germline V gene. V shed 6 bases, J shed 3 bases, and the junction held 5 bases outside the gene matches. This CDR3 spans 14 amino acids. Here the CDR3 DNA reads TGTGCCAGCAGGCAAGCGGGGAACTACAATGAGCAGTTCTTC. This sequence encodes CASRQAGNYNEQFF.

The J gene is TRBJ2-4, the V gene TRBV18; D is possibly TRBD2 (6 bases). V was clipped by 5 bases and J by 9 bases, with 14 bases between them. The V gene's germline CDR1 is KGHSH and CDR2 LQKENI. The CDR3 has 13 amino acids. The CDR3 region is CASSEGGAAIQYF. CDR3 DNA sequence: TGTGCCAGCTCAGAGGGCGGGGCGGCCATTCAGTACTTC.

The rearrangement uses TRBV21-1 and TRBJ2-3; the D call TRBD1 from the table was never checked on the DNA. TRBV21-1 is labeled a pseudogene. CDR3 length: 13 amino acids. CDR3 sequence (DNA): TGTGCCAGCGCAGGGGGCGGTAAGGATACGCAGTATTTT. Encoded protein: CASAGGGKDTQYF.

The rearrangement uses TRBV12-3 or TRBV12-4 and TRBJ1-2, with D perhaps TRBD1 (5 bases). The CDR3 sequence is 13 residues long. V was cut by 5 bases and J by 4 bases, with 11 bases left in between. As DNA, the CDR3 is TGTGCCAGCAGTCTTCAGGGCCTCTATGGCTACACCTTC. Translating it yields CASSLQGLYGYTF.

This chain connects TRBV11-3 to TRBJ2-1, with 8 bases aligning to TRBD2. The CDR3 runs 14 residues. Unmatched junction bases numbered 8, after V lost 4 bases and J lost 9 bases. From germline, CDR1 is SGHNT and CDR2 YENEEA. In DNA, the CDR3 is TGTGCCAGCAGCTCCGGACTAGCTGGGGGTGAGCAGTTCTTC. This codes for CASSSGLAGGEQFF.

This sequence joins TRBV7-3 and TRBJ2-3; D is perhaps TRBD1 (6 bases). The CDR3 runs to 15 residues. In germline, CDR1 is SGHTA, CDR2 FQGTGA. V was pared by 2 bases and J by 8 bases, with 17 bases between. The CDR3 spells CASSLPGTSGVTQYF. In DNA form, the CDR3 reads TGTGCCAGCAGCTTACCCGGGACATCTGGGGTTACGCAGTATTTT.

The chain couples TRBV5-1 to TRBJ1-6; 11 positions agree with TRBD1. This CDR3 spans 15 amino acids. The V gene end was trimmed by 2 bases and the J gene end by 8 bases; junction bases not matched to a gene: 3. Germline CDR1 reads SGHRS; CDR2 reads YFSETQ. This CDR3 is CASSLTGQGDSPLHF. The CDR3 nucleotides read TGCGCCAGCAGCTTAACGGGACAGGGGGATTCACCCCTCCACTTT.

This clone appeared once. CDR3 in DNA: TGTGCCAGCAGCCCGGACAGGGTGAGCTACAATGAGCAGTTCTTC. The encoded protein is CASSPDRVSYNEQFF. This sequence joins TRBV28 and TRBJ2-1, with 8 bases aligning to TRBD1. Germline V gene lookup returns CDR1 MDHEN and CDR2 SYDVKM. This CDR3 region has 15 residues. V shed 6 bases and J 3 bases; nucleotides not matched to a gene: 7. Using reference TRBV28 and TRBJ2-1 for the parts outside the CDR3, the full variable domain is DVKVTQSSRYLVKRTGEKVFLECVQDMDHENMFWYRQDPGLGLRLIYFSYDVKMKEKGDIPEGYSVSREKKERFSLILESASTNQTSMYLCASSPDRVSYNEQFFGPGTRLTVL.

CDR3 sequence reads: CASSLRLSGGHNEQFF. CDR3 in DNA: TGTGCCAGCAGCTTGAGGTTGTCAGGGGGGCACAATGAGCAGTTCTTC. This chain connects TRBV5-6 to TRBJ2-1; D perhaps matches TRBD1 (7 bases). Germline loops: CDR1 SGHDT, CDR2 YYEEEE. The CDR3 sequence is 16 residues long. V was shortened by 1 base and J by 5 bases, with 16 bases between the two germline ends.

This clone was recorded only once. This chain connects TRBV5-1 to TRBJ2-5, with 8 bases that match TRBD2. The length of the CDR3 is 15 residues. Germline lookup yields CDR1 SGHRS and CDR2 YFSETQ. The ends lost 0 bases at V and 3 bases at J; junction bases unmatched: 4. The CDR3 reads CASSLAGTRKETQYF. CDR3 in DNA: TGCGCCAGCAGCTTGGCCGGGACTAGGAAAGAGACCCAGTACTTC.

This chain connects TRBV13 to TRBJ1-2; no reliable D call. V was pared by 2 bases and J by 2 bases, with 9 bases between. CDR1 and CDR2 (germline): PRHDT, FYEKMQ (reference sequence). There are 14 residues in the CDR3. The CDR3 coding sequence is TGTGCCAGCAGCTTACTTGGGTCCAACTATGGCTACACCTTC. It translates to CASSLLGSNYGYTF.

The V and J genes are TRBV24-1 and TRBJ2-4, with 9 bases identical to TRBD2. CDR3 length: 17 amino acids. Unmatched junction bases numbered 14, after V lost 12 bases and J lost 0 bases. Germline lookup yields CDR1 KGHDR and CDR2 SFDVKD. DNA of the CDR3: TGTGCCGATCGGCCAGCGGGGGGCGCGGAAGCCAAAAACATTCAGTACTTC. This encodes CADRPAGGAEAKNIQYF.

CDR3 loop: CATWRTGVNEKLFF. The CDR3, as DNA: TGTGCCACCTGGAGGACAGGGGTTAATGAAAAACTGTTTTTT. This chain connects TRBV6-5 to TRBJ1-4, with TRBD1 matching over 9 bases. CDR3 size: 14 residues. The trim removed 10 bases at V and 4 bases at J, leaving 7 bases unmatched. CDR1 and CDR2 from the germline V gene are MNHEY and SVGAGI.

This clone was seen once. This chain links TRBV28 with TRBJ2-7, with 9 bases identical to TRBD1. The CDR3 is made up of 16 amino acids. The V gene end was trimmed by 6 bases and the J gene end by 1 base; junction bases not matched to a gene: 10. Germline loops: CDR1 MDHEN, CDR2 SYDVKM. CDR3 in DNA: TGTGCCAGCAGCCCAAGATCCGGGACAGGGTCCTACGAGCAGTACTTC. Translation gives CASSPRSGTGSYEQYF.

The chain recombines TRBV19 with TRBJ1-5; D not certain. The germline V and J ends were trimmed by 4 bases and 8 bases, with 3 bases remaining between them. This CDR3 is built from 10 residues. Germline V gene sequence: CDR1 LNHDA, CDR2 SQIVND (reference sequence). DNA of the CDR3: TGTGCCAGTAGTAGAGAGCCCCAGCATTTT. The encoded protein is CASSREPQHF.

A single count supports this clone. This rearrangement joins TRBV9 to TRBJ2-1; D unresolved. CDR1 is SGDLS and CDR2 is YYNGEE in the germline V gene. V lost 1 base, J lost 8 bases, and 13 bases lay in between. CDR3 length: 14 residues. CDR3 in amino acids: CASSVISDLDEQFF. Written as DNA, the CDR3 is TGTGCCAGCAGCGTAATCAGCGATTTAGATGAGCAGTTCTTC.

V usage is TRBV5-5 and J usage is TRBJ2-7; 9 positions match TRBD1. V gave up 4 bases and J gave up 3 bases; unmatched junction bases: 5. This CDR3 contains 14 residues. Per germline, CDR1 SGHKS and CDR2 YYEKEE (reference sequence). CDR3 sequence: CASSQTGGVYEQYF. The CDR3 DNA is TGTGCCAGCAGCCAGACAGGGGGGGTCTACGAGCAGTACTTC.